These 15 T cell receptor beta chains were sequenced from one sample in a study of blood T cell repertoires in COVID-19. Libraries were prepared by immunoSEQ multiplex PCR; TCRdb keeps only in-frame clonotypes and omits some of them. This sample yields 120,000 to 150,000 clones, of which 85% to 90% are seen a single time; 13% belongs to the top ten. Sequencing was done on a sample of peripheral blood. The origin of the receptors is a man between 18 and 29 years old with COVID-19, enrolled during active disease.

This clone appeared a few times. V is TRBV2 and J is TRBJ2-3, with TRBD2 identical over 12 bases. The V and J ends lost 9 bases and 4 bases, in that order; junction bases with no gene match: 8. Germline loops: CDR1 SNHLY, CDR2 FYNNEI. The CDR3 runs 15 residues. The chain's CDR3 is CASRRTSGIADTQYF. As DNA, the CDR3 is TGTGCCAGTCGGAGGACTAGCGGGATCGCAGATACGCAGTATTTT.

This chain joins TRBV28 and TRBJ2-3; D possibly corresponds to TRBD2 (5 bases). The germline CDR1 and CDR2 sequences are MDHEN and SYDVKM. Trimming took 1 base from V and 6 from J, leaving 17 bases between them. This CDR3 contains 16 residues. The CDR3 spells CASSLSRWEPWDTQYF. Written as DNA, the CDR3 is TGTGCCAGCAGTTTATCTCGGTGGGAGCCCTGGGATACGCAGTATTTT.

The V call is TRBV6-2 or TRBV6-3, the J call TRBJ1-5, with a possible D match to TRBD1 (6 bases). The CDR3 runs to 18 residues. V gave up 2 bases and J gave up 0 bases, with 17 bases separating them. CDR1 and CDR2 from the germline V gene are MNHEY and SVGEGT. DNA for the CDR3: TGTGCCAGCAGTTACGCCACCGGGACACATTATAGCAATCAGCCCCAGCATTTT. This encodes CASSYATGTHYSNQPQHF.

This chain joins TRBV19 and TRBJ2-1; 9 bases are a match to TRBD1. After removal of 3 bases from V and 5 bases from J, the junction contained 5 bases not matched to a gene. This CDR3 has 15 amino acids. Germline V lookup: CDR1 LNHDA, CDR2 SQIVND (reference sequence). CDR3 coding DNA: TGTGCCAGTAGTATTAACAGGGGGCTGAACAATGAGCAGTTCTTC. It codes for CASSINRGLNNEQFF.

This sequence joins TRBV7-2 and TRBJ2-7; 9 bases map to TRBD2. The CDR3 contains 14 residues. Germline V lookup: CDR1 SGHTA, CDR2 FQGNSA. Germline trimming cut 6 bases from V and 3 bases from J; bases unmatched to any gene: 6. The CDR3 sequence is CASRSVAGVYEQYF. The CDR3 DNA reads TGTGCCAGCAGATCCGTAGCGGGAGTCTACGAGCAGTACTTC.

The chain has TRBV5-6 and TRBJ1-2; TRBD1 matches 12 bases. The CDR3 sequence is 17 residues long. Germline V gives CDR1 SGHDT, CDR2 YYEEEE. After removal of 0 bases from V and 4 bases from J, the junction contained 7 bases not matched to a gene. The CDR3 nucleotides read TGTGCCAGCAGCTTGGGATCCGGGACAGGGGGCGCCTATGGCTACACCTTC. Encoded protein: CASSLGSGTGGAYGYTF. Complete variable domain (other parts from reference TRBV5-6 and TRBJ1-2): DAGVTQSPTHLIKTRGQQVTLRCSPKSGHDTVSWYQQALGQGPQFIFQYYEEEERQRGNFPDRFSGHQFPNYSSELNVNALLLGDSALYLCASSLGSGTGGAYGYTFGSGTRLTVV.

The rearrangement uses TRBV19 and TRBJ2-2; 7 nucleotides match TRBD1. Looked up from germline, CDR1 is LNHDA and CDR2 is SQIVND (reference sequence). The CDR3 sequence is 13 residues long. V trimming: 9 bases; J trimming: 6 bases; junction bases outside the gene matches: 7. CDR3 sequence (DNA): TGTGCCAGCAACCTACAGGGGTCCGGGGAGCTGTTTTTT. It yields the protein CASNLQGSGELFF. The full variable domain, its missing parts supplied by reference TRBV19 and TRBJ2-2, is DGGITQSPKYLFRKEGQNVTLSCEQNLNHDAMYWYRQDPGQGLRLIYYSQIVNDFQKGDIAEGYSVSREKKESFPLTVTSAQKNPTAFYLCASNLQGSGELFFGEGSRLTVL.

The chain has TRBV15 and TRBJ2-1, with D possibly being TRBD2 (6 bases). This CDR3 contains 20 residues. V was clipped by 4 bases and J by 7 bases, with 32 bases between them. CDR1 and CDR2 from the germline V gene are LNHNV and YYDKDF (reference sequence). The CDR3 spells CATSKLGGATYDGMRNEQFF. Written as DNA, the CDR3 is TGTGCCACCAGCAAATTGGGGGGAGCGACGTACGACGGTATGCGTAATGAGCAGTTCTTC.

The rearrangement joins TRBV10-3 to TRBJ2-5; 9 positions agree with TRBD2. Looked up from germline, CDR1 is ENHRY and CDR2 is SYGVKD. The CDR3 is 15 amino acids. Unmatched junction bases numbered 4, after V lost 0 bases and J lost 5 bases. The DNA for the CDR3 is TGTGCCATCAGTGAGTCGGGCGGGAGGGAGGAGACCCAGTACTTC. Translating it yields CAISESGGREETQYF.

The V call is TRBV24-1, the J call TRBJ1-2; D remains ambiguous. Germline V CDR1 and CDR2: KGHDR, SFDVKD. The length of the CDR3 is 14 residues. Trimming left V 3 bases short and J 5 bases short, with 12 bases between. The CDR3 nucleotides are TGTGCCACCAGTGATCCCGACCAGCGGTATGGCTACACCTTC. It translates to CATSDPDQRYGYTF.

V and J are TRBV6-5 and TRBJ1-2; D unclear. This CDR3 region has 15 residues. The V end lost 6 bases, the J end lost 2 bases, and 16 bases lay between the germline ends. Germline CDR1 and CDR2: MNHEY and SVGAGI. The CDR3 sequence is CASRPTMVGNYGYTF. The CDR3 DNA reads TGTGCCAGCAGGCCAACTATGGTCGGGAACTATGGCTACACCTTC.

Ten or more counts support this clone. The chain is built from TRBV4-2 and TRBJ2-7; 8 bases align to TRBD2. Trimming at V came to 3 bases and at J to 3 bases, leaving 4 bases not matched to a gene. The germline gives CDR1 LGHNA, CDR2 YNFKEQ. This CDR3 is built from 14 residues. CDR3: CASSHSGEHYEQYF. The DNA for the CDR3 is TGTGCCAGCAGCCATAGCGGGGAGCACTACGAGCAGTACTTC.

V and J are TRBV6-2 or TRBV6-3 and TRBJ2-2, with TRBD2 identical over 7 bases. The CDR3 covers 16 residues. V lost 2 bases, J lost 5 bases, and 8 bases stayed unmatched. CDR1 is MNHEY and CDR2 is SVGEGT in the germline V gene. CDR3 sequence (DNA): TGTGCCAGCAGTTACGGCGCGGGAGCGAGAACCGGGGAGCTGTTTTTT. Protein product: CASSYGAGARTGELFF.

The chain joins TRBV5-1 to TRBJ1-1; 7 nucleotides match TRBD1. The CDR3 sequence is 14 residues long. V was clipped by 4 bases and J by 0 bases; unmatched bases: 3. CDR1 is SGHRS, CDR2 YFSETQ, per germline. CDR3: CASSAGTVNTEAFF. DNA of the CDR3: TGCGCCAGCAGCGCAGGGACAGTGAACACTGAAGCTTTCTTT. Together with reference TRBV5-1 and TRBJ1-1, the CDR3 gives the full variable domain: KAGVTQTPRYLIKTRGQQVTLSCSPISGHRSVSWYQQTPGQGLQFLFEYFSETQRNKGNFPGRFSGRQFSNSRSEMNVSTLELGDSALYLCASSAGTVNTEAFFGQGTRLTVV.

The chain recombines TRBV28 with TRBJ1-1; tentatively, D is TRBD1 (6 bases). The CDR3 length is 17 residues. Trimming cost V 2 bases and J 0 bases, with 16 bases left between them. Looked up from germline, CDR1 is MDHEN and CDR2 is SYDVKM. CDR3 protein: CASSLRKTGRLNTEAFF. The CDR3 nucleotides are TGTGCCAGCAGTTTACGCAAAACAGGGCGCCTGAACACTGAAGCTTTCTTT.